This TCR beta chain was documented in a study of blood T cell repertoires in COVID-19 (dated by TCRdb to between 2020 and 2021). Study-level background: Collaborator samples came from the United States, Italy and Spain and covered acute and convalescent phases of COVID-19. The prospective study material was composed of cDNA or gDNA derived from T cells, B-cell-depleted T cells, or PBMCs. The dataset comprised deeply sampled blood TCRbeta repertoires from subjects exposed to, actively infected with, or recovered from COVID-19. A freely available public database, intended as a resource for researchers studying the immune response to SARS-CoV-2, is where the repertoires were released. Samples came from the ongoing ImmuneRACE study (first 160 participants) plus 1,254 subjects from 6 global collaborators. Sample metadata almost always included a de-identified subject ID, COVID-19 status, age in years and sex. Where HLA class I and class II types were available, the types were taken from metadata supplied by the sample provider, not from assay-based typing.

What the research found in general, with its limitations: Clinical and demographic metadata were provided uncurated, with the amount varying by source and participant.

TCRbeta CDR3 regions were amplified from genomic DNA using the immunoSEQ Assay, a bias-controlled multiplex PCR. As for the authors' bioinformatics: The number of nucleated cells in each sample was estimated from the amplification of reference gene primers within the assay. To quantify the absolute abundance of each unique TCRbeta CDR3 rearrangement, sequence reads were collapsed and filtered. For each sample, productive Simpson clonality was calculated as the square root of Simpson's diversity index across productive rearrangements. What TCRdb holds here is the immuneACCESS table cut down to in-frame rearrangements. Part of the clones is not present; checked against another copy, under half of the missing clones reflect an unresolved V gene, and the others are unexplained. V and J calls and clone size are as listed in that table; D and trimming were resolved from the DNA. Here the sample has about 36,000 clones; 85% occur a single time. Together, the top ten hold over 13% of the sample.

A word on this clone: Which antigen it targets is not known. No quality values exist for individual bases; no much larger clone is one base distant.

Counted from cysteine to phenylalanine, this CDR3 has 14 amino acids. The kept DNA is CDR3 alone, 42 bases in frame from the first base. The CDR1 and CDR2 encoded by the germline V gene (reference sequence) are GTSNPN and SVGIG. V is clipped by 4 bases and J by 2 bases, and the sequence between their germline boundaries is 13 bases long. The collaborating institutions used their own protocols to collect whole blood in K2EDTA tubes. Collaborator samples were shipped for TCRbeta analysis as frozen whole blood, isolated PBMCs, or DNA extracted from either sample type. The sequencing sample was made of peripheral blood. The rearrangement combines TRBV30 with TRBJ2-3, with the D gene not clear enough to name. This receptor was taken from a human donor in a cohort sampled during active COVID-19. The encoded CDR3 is CAWIRGWATDTQYF. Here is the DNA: TGTGCCTGGATCCGTGGATGGGCCACAGATACGCAGTATTTT. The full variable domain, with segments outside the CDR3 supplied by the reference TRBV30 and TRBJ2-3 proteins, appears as SQTIHQWPATLVQPVGSPLSLECTVEGTSNPNLYWYRQAAGRGLQLLFYSVGIGQISSEVPQNLSASRPQDRQFILSSKKLLLSDSGFYLCAWIRGWATDTQYFGPGTRLTVL.